The TCR beta chain described here comes from a study of CD8+ T cells in alopecia areata. Across the whole study: Recipient mice, roughly 7-11-week-old female C3H/HeJ animals, received skin from approximately 6-13-month-old C3H/HeJ graft donors with spontaneous alopecia. Broader study findings: In patients, TCRs were shared less clearly than in mice, and HLA may possibly be involved. Among the cells sequenced in scalp samples are also the resident alphabeta T cells of normal skin.

Note on this clone: The antigen is unknown. Gene names denote mouse genes. The read halts 3 residues ahead of the CDR3 end, with the missing end drawn from the germline J gene.

As the sequencing template, cDNA was produced by extracting RNA and reverse transcribing it. Assay used: immunoSEQ multiplex PCR; TCRdb lists only in-frame clones, some missing. Listed here are 200,000 to 300,000 clones without any singletons, the top ten holding roughly 1.2%. Sorting used CD4, CD8alpha, NKG2D, NKG2ACE and other markers on pooled cutaneous lymph node cells. The germline CDR1 and CDR2 sequences are FNHDT and SITEND (reference sequence). CDR3 size: 14 residues. V was cut by 2 bases and J by 8 bases, with 11 bases left in between. The specimen sequenced was CD4+ T cells sorted from a lymph node. The genes are TRBV19 and TRBJ1-6; TRBD1 is a possible D gene (6 bases). TRBJ1-6 is known as an ORF, though its function is uncertain. The sequence was obtained from a C3H/HeJ mouse with alopecia areata. The strain is characterized by the MHC haplotype H2-k. CDR3 DNA, as far as it was read: TGTGCCAGCAGTATGGAAGGGGGGGATTCGCCC. It codes for CASSMEGGDSP. The entire CDR3 protein reads CASSMEGGDSPLYF.